Below, 29 T cell receptor beta chains from the same sample are listed, as sequenced in a study of T cell repertoires in cytomegalovirus infection. Via MiXCR, TCRdb re-called the reads, giving one row per CDR3 protein. The data show nearly 650,000 distinct CDR3 sequences, 20% to 25% seen once. The material sequenced was CD8+ T cells from PBMCs. The origin of the receptors is a human donor in good health (CMV status not recorded). Some clones in this sample may be carry-over from other donors' samples.

This clonotype has only a few counts. The V call is TRBV6-2 or TRBV6-3, the J call TRBJ2-1; 13 positions agree with TRBD2. CDR3 length equals 22 residues. Germline values: CDR1 MNHEY, CDR2 SVGEGT. The J segment lost 0 bases and the V segment lost 3 bases, leaving 17 bases of the junction unmatched. The CDR3 loop is CASSYYPSRLAGGLHSYNEQFF. The CDR3 region has the DNA TGTGCCAGCAGTTATTATCCCTCCCGACTAGCGGGGGGCTTACACTCCTACAATGAGCAGTTCTTC.

V and J are TRBV4-1 and TRBJ2-2; 9 bases line up with TRBD2. Germline loops: CDR1 MGHRA, CDR2 YSYEKL. Germline trimming cut 5 bases from V and 3 bases from J; bases unmatched to any gene: 13. The CDR3 consists of 18 residues. In DNA form, the CDR3 reads TGCGCCAGCAGCGACCCTGGGACTAGCCTTAGGGACACCGGGGAGCTGTTTTTT. This translates into CASSDPGTSLRDTGELFF.

The chain is built from TRBV7-6 and TRBJ1-3; a weak D match, TRBD1 (6 bases). Looked up from germline, CDR1 is SGHVS and CDR2 is FNYEAQ. The germline V and J ends were trimmed by 5 bases and 8 bases, with 7 bases remaining between them. CDR3 length: 11 amino acids. CDR3 protein: CASSAGDTIYF. DNA for the CDR3: TGTGCCAGCAGCGCAGGGGACACCATATATTTT.

This clonotype showed up many times. The chain couples TRBV10-3 to TRBJ2-7; D is possibly TRBD2 (6 bases). V was trimmed by 4 bases and J by 0 bases, leaving 7 bases between them. The CDR3 spans 13 residues. The V gene's germline CDR1 is ENHRY and CDR2 SYGVKD. The CDR3 spells CAISGGDSYEQYF. The CDR3 DNA reads as TGTGCCATCAGTGGCGGGGACTCCTACGAGCAGTACTTC.

In this sample, this clonotype turned up many times. This CDR3 is CASTPRGGYNEQFF. CDR3 coding DNA: TGTGCCAGCACCCCTCGGGGGGGGTACAATGAGCAGTTCTTC. J is TRBJ2-1 and V is TRBV7-6; 8 nucleotides agree with TRBD2. The CDR3 contains 14 residues. Germline trimming cut 7 bases from V and 4 bases from J; bases unmatched to any gene: 6. Germline CDR1 and CDR2: SGHVS and FNYEAQ.

This CDR3 reads CASSLGAGGAYNEQFF. As DNA, the CDR3 is TGTGCCAGCAGCTTAGGCGCAGGGGGGGCCTACAATGAGCAGTTCTTC. The V gene is TRBV7-9, the J gene TRBJ2-1, with D possibly called TRBD1 or TRBD2 (7 bases each). This CDR3 has 16 amino acids. V was cut by 1 base and J by 2 bases, with 12 bases left in between. CDR1 and CDR2 (germline): SEHNR, FQNEAQ (reference sequence).

V is TRBV7-9 and J is TRBJ1-1, with D hard to call. Germline values: CDR1 SEHNR, CDR2 FQNEAQ (reference sequence). V dropped 5 bases and J dropped 0 bases, with 10 bases sitting between them. This CDR3 comprises 14 residues. The CDR3 spells CASSQTLLNTEAFF. CDR3 DNA sequence: TGTGCCAGCAGCCAGACCTTGTTGAACACTGAAGCTTTCTTT.

In regard to this clonotype: Its ends do not fully match the called genes, so a read error is possible. The chain joins TRBV10-3 to TRBJ2-3, with D hard to call. This CDR3 is built from 14 residues. Germline CDR1 reads ENHRY; CDR2 reads SYGVKD. The CDR3 region has the DNA TGCGCCATCAGTGCTTTCACTTACACAGATACGCAGTATTTT. It is translated as CAISAFTYTDTQYF.

The DNA for the CDR3 is TGCAGCGTCTCGGACCCAGGGGGGAACTCCTACGAGCAGTACTTC. This translates into CSVSDPGGNSYEQYF. The chain couples TRBV29-1 to TRBJ2-7; the D gene is possibly TRBD1 (7 bases). This CDR3 spans 15 amino acids. Germline assignment: CDR1 SQVTM and CDR2 ANQGSEA. V was cut by 6 bases and J by 0 bases, with 18 bases left in between.

The genes are TRBV20-1 and TRBJ2-7, with D tentatively TRBD1 (5 bases). The CDR3 is 12 amino acids. Trimming stripped 1 base from V and 7 bases from J, with 11 bases between. Germline-derived CDR1 and CDR2 are DFQATT and SNEGSKA (reference sequence). The CDR3 coding sequence is TGCAGTGCTAGAGGGGGCGGTCGGGAGCAGTACGTC. Its protein product is CSARGGGREQYV.

This clonotype was detected ten times or more. This rearrangement joins TRBV12-3 or TRBV12-4 to TRBJ2-1, with 9 nucleotides matching TRBD1. This CDR3 has 15 amino acids. After removal of 2 bases from V and 10 bases from J, the junction contained 9 bases not matched to a gene. The CDR3 sequence is CASSLLRDREKEQFF. DNA for the CDR3: TGTGCCAGCAGTTTACTGCGGGACAGGGAAAAGGAGCAGTTCTTC.

In this sample, this clonotype turned up a few times. V gene TRBV6-5 combines with J gene TRBJ2-5; 7 bases map to TRBD1. V lost 0 bases, J lost 4 bases, and 2 bases stayed unmatched. Germline V lookup: CDR1 MNHEY, CDR2 SVGAGI. This CDR3 comprises 14 residues. CDR3 sequence reads: CASSYSSGGETQYF. DNA of the CDR3: TGTGCCAGCAGTTACTCGTCAGGGGGAGAGACCCAGTACTTC.

The CDR3 DNA sequence: TGTGCCAGCAGTTTGTGGGACAGGGGTGTCTCCTACAATGAGCAGTTCTTC. Its translation: CASSLWDRGVSYNEQFF. V and J are TRBV27 and TRBJ2-1; 10 nucleotides match TRBD1. Germline V gives CDR1 MNHEY, CDR2 SMNVEV (reference sequence). V was pared by 3 bases and J by 0 bases, with 5 bases of the junction left unmatched. The CDR3 sequence is 17 residues long.

This clonotype was observed a handful of times. The V and J genes are TRBV28 and TRBJ1-5; D call uncertain. This CDR3 has 14 residues. Trimming shortened V by 2 bases and J by 7 bases, and 12 bases separated the two germline ends. Per the germline V gene, CDR1 is MDHEN and CDR2 is SYDVKM. CDR3: CASSLGPWTQPQHF. The CDR3 DNA reads as TGTGCCAGCAGTTTAGGGCCCTGGACGCAGCCCCAGCATTTT.

The chain has TRBV7-9 and TRBJ2-3, with D maybe TRBD2 (7 bases). This CDR3 is 16 amino acids long. V gave up 5 bases and J gave up 4 bases, with 19 bases separating them. Germline loops: CDR1 SEHNR, CDR2 FQNEAQ (reference sequence). DNA for the CDR3: TGTGCCAGCAGCCTAAGGGGTGGGGGGGCCGCAGATACGCAGTATTTT. Its translation: CASSLRGGGAADTQYF.

V and J are TRBV14 and TRBJ1-2, with 7 bases lining up with TRBD1. This CDR3 is built from 14 residues. Trimming took 4 bases from V and 5 from J; bases not matched to a gene: 7. Germline CDR1 SGHDN, CDR2 FVKESK. CDR3 coding DNA: TGTGCCAGCAGCCTAGGGGGCGTTCAATATGGCTACACCTTC. Protein product: CASSLGGVQYGYTF.

This clonotype was recorded a few times. The gene calls are TRBV7-6 and TRBJ2-5; D possibly matches TRBD1 or TRBD2 (5 bases each). This CDR3 is 13 amino acids long. V was pared by 5 bases and J by 3 bases, with 10 bases between. Germline V CDR1 and CDR2: SGHVS, FNYEAQ. The CDR3 sequence is CASSPWDEETQYF. The DNA of the CDR3 is TGTGCCAGCAGCCCTTGGGACGAAGAGACCCAGTACTTC.

The chain has TRBV7-9 and TRBJ2-6; D is uncertain. This CDR3 spans 15 amino acids. Germline V lookup: CDR1 SEHNR, CDR2 FQNEAQ (reference sequence). The V gene lost 11 bases and the J gene lost 4 bases, with 18 bases spanning the gap. The CDR3 region is CASYMGTGGANVLTF. Here the CDR3 DNA reads TGTGCCTCGTACATGGGTACGGGCGGGGCCAACGTCCTGACTTTC.

The gene calls are TRBV6-6 and TRBJ1-2, with 8 bases aligning to TRBD1. The V and J ends lost 2 bases and 4 bases, in that order; junction bases with no gene match: 3. This CDR3 region has 14 residues. The germline V gene has CDR1 MNHNY and CDR2 SVGAGI (reference sequence). The CDR3 DNA is TGTGCCAGCAGTTACGGCGGACAGGGCTATGGCTACACCTTC. Its protein is CASSYGGQGYGYTF.

Ten or more counts support this clonotype. The chain carries TRBV7-6 and TRBJ1-6; 9 nucleotides line up with TRBD1. Germline V gene sequence: CDR1 SGHVS, CDR2 FNYEAQ. The CDR3 sequence is 17 residues long. V was pared by 5 bases and J by 3 bases, with 8 bases of the junction left unmatched. The CDR3: CASSVGGGQGYNSPLHF. The CDR3 DNA sequence: TGTGCCAGCAGCGTCGGCGGGGGACAGGGCTATAATTCACCCCTCCACTTT.

At least ten counts were recorded for this clonotype. The CDR3 coding sequence is TGTGCCAGCAGTTTCCTCTCGGGGGTTACCCTCGGACTCACCCAAGAGACCCAGTACTTC. Encoded protein: CASSFLSGVTLGLTQETQYF. The gene calls are TRBV12-3 or TRBV12-4 and TRBJ2-5, with D perhaps TRBD2 (6 bases). Trimming took 3 bases from V and 1 from J, leaving 27 bases between them. The CDR3 loop spans 20 amino acids.

This clonotype was counted many times. The chain carries TRBV5-4 and TRBJ2-1; D is tentatively TRBD1 or TRBD2 (6 bases each). This CDR3 spans 11 amino acids. The germline gives CDR1 SGHNT, CDR2 YYREEE (reference sequence). V shed 5 bases and J shed 8 bases, with 8 bases lying between them. The CDR3 spells CASRGGDEQFF. Here the CDR3 DNA reads TGTGCCAGCAGGGGGGGCGATGAGCAGTTCTTC.

V and J are TRBV29-1 and TRBJ1-2, with D uncertain. CDR1 is SQVTM and CDR2 is ANQGSEA in the germline V gene. Trimming took off 7 bases at V and 2 bases at J, with 8 bases between the two ends. This CDR3 is 11 amino acids long. CDR3 in amino acids: CSERRNYGYTF. In DNA form, the CDR3 reads TGCAGCGAACGAAGGAACTATGGCTACACCTTC.

J is TRBJ2-5 and V is TRBV28; D ambiguous. Germline assignment: CDR1 MDHEN and CDR2 SYDVKM. Trimming pared 3 bases from V and 5 bases from J, leaving 10 bases between. The CDR3 contains 13 residues. The CDR3 region is CASSLEFRETQYF. In DNA form, the CDR3 reads TGTGCCAGCAGTTTGGAGTTTCGGGAGACCCAGTACTTC.

This clonotype has more than one count but fewer than ten. The rearrangement joins TRBV29-1 to TRBJ2-2; no firm D call. CDR3 size: 11 residues. The V end was cut by 2 bases, the J end by 5 bases, with 3 bases between. CDR1 SQVTM and CDR2 ANQGSEA come from the germline V gene. CDR3 protein: CSVESTGELFF. For the CDR3, the DNA is TGCAGCGTTGAATCTACCGGGGAGCTGTTTTTT.

This clonotype has only a few counts. The V gene is TRBV5-1, the J gene TRBJ1-1; a possible D gene is TRBD1 (5 bases). The V gene lost 3 bases and the J gene lost 0 bases, with 12 bases spanning the gap. Per the germline V gene, CDR1 is SGHRS and CDR2 is YFSETQ. The CDR3 spans 15 residues. In nucleotides, the CDR3 is TGCGCCAGCAGCTCTGGCTGGGGGGTGAACACTGAAGCTTTCTTT. Its translation: CASSSGWGVNTEAFF.

This clonotype showed up many times. The V and J genes are TRBV7-6 and TRBJ2-1; TRBD2 agrees at 8 bases. V dropped 3 bases and J dropped 6; count of bases not matched to a gene: 4. The CDR3 is 14 residues long. CDR1 and CDR2 from the germline V gene are SGHVS and FNYEAQ. The CDR3 DNA reads TGTGCCAGCAGCTTTCGGGGGGGCAGCAATGAGCAGTTCTTC. Translation: CASSFRGGSNEQFF.

The table lists this clonotype with many counts. The chain recombines TRBV2 with TRBJ2-7, with 7 bases matching TRBD1. There are 12 residues in the CDR3. V shed 8 bases and J 6 bases; nucleotides not matched to a gene: 7. Germline CDR1 reads SNHLY; CDR2 reads FYNNEI. CDR3: CASSQGDPEQYF. CDR3 sequence (DNA): TGTGCCAGCTCCCAGGGGGACCCCGAGCAGTACTTC.

This clonotype was seen a few times. This chain joins TRBV7-8 and TRBJ2-5; 9 positions agree with TRBD2. Germline V CDR1 and CDR2: SGHVS, FQNEAQ. V lost 6 bases and J lost 4; bases outside the gene matches: 12. The CDR3 consists of 16 residues. The CDR3 DNA follows: TGTGCCAGCAGATTACCAGCGGGGGGCTATCGAGAGACCCAGTACTTC. This codes for CASRLPAGGYRETQYF.